The following is a TCR beta chain sequence with its context. The data stem from a study of blood T cell repertoires in COVID-19. Authors' data handling: Nucleated cell counts were estimated from reference gene primer amplification. Data came from immunoSEQ multiplex PCR; TCRdb stores just in-frame clones and leaves some out. The V and J calls and clone size were taken over from that table, and D and trimming were inferred from the DNA. The top ten clones hold 3% to 4% of a sample with about half a million clones, 70% to 90% of them seen once. J gave up 1 base and V 4 bases, and 8 bases lay outside the gene matches. This CDR3 comprises 16 residues. From germline, CDR1 is SGHTA and CDR2 FQGNSA.

The chain carries TRBV7-2 and TRBJ1-2, with 8 bases identical to TRBD1. This clonotype was sampled from a human donor in a cohort sampled during active COVID-19. The sequenced material came from peripheral blood. CDR3 sequence (DNA): TGTGCCAGCAGCTCAGCCGGGACAGGCAGTAACTATGGCTACACCTTC. Translated: CASSSAGTGSNYGYTF.